The T cell receptor (beta chain) described here comes from a study of cytomegalovirus exposure and HLA in healthy donors. Regarding the study as a whole: Immune exposure was documented only through CMV serostatus. In a later analysis, TCR beta V- and J-gene trimming was associated with a missense DCLRE1C variant.

PCR amplification relied on 60 Vbeta primers (plus 13 Jbeta primers). Produced via immunoSEQ multiplex PCR; TCRdb's table is partial and in-frame only. The repertoire holds some 180,000 clones, with around 83% as singletons. Regarding this clone: Its target is unknown.

Trimming took 1 base from V and 2 from J, leaving 9 bases between them. The CDR3 covers 14 residues. CDR1 and CDR2 from the germline V gene are SGHVS and FNYEAQ. The sequence derives from a middle-aged man in good health and CMV-seropositive. Sequencing used PBMCs. The chain joins TRBV7-6 to TRBJ2-7, with a possible D match to TRBD2 (5 bases). Written as DNA, the CDR3 is TGTGCCAGCAGCTTAGGAGGAGGCCCCTACGAGCAGTACTTC. It codes for CASSLGGGPYEQYF.